One and the same sample provided the 23 T cell receptor beta chains below, sequenced in a study of cytomegalovirus exposure and HLA in healthy donors. The PCR employed 60 Vbeta primers together with 13 Jbeta primers. The table came from immunoSEQ multiplex PCR; TCRdb's copy has only in-frame clones and leaves some out. The table records a few hundred thousand clones, about 80% of them present only once. Material: PBMCs. The source is a girl aged 2-10 years in good health and CMV-seronegative.

The chain recombines TRBV28 with TRBJ1-4; D perhaps matches TRBD1 (6 bases). Trimming pared 6 bases from V and 5 bases from J, leaving 16 bases between. This CDR3 contains 15 residues. CDR1 is MDHEN, CDR2 SYDVKM, per germline. The CDR3 DNA is TGTGCCAGCAGCGTTACGGACAGACGAAATGAAAAACTGTTTTTT. Translation gives CASSVTDRRNEKLFF.

This sequence joins TRBV9 and TRBJ2-5; maybe TRBD2 (7 bases). Trimming stripped 3 bases from V and 5 bases from J, with 20 bases between. Germline V CDR1 and CDR2: SGDLS, YYNGEE. The CDR3 extends over 16 amino acids. The CDR3 DNA reads as TGTGCCAGCAGCGACCTAACAGGGACTATCCGGGAGACCCAGTACTTC. As protein: CASSDLTGTIRETQYF.

The V call is TRBV5-6, the J call TRBJ2-7, with a tentative D call TRBD2 (5 bases). The V gene's germline CDR1 is SGHDT and CDR2 YYEEEE. This CDR3 spans 14 amino acids. V lost 4 bases and J lost 3, with 14 bases in between. This CDR3 is CASSRDLYSYEQYF. The CDR3 nucleotides are TGTGCCAGCAGCCGGGATCTCTACAGCTACGAGCAGTACTTC.

This rearrangement joins TRBV28 to TRBJ1-6; D remains unclear. This CDR3 spans 15 amino acids. CDR1 MDHEN and CDR2 SYDVKM come from the germline V gene. Trimming took off 3 bases at V and 12 bases at J, with 18 bases between the two ends. CDR3 DNA sequence: TGTGCCAGCAGTTTTGAGGATGGTGGTCGGCGACCCCTCCACTTT. It is translated as CASSFEDGGRRPLHF.

The chain joins TRBV4-1 to TRBJ2-5, with 8 nucleotides matching TRBD2. V trimming: 5 bases; J trimming: 2 bases; junction bases outside the gene matches: 22. Germline assignment: CDR1 MGHRA and CDR2 YSYEKL. The CDR3 consists of 20 residues. Written as DNA, the CDR3 is TGCGCCAGCAGCTTCAACGTGGGGACTAGTATAACCCCCCAACAAGAGACCCAGTACTTC. This encodes CASSFNVGTSITPQQETQYF.

This chain joins TRBV29-1 and TRBJ2-2; D is perhaps TRBD1 (5 bases). Germline values: CDR1 SQVTM, CDR2 ANQGSEA. This CDR3 has 14 residues. V dropped 3 bases and J dropped 2 bases, with 10 bases sitting between them. CDR3 sequence: CSVDPDTNTGELFF. CDR3 coding DNA: TGCAGCGTTGACCCGGACACTAACACCGGGGAGCTGTTTTTT.

The chain has TRBV27 and TRBJ2-3, with TRBD2 matching 12 bases. The CDR3 is 13 amino acids. Trimming at V came to 6 bases and at J to 6 bases, leaving 1 base not matched to a gene. Germline V CDR1 and CDR2: MNHEY, SMNVEV (reference sequence). The CDR3 loop is CASRTSGGDTQYF. The CDR3 DNA is TGTGCCAGCAGGACTAGCGGGGGTGATACGCAGTATTTT.

The gene calls are TRBV4-1 and TRBJ2-7; the D gene is possibly TRBD2 (6 bases). This CDR3 is built from 15 residues. The germline V gene encodes CDR1 MGHRA and CDR2 YSYEKL. V lost 7 bases and J lost 5, with 21 bases in between. CDR3 bases: TGCGCCAGCATCCTTCGGGGGACGGGTTTGGACGAGCAGTACTTC. It translates to CASILRGTGLDEQYF.

This clone was counted between two and nine times. This chain connects TRBV14 to TRBJ1-3, with D possibly TRBD1 on 5 matching bases. V lost 4 bases, J lost 0 bases, and 7 bases lay in between. CDR3 length: 14 residues. Looked up from germline, CDR1 is SGHDN and CDR2 is FVKESK. The CDR3, as DNA: TGTGCCAGCAGCCGAGACAGCTCTGGAAACACCATATATTTT. Its protein is CASSRDSSGNTIYF.

The chain has TRBV30 and TRBJ1-1, with D perhaps TRBD1 (5 bases). The CDR3 is 13 residues long. Per germline, CDR1 GTSNPN and CDR2 SVGIG (reference sequence). Trimming cost V 0 bases and J 8 bases, with 13 bases left between them. CDR3 region: CAWSVTGTAEAFF. DNA for the CDR3: TGTGCCTGGAGTGTTACCGGGACTGCAGAAGCTTTCTTT.

This chain joins TRBV6-5 and TRBJ2-7; D might be TRBD2 (6 bases). Germline V gives CDR1 MNHEY, CDR2 SVGAGI. The CDR3 length is 14 residues. Trimming left V 5 bases short and J 1 base short, with 12 bases between. CDR3 protein: CASSRSSVSYEQYF. The CDR3 DNA is TGTGCCAGCAGTCGCTCTAGCGTTTCCTACGAGCAGTACTTC.

The J gene is TRBJ1-1, the V gene TRBV10-3, with TRBD1 matching 8 bases. The CDR3 loop spans 14 amino acids. Germline V lookup: CDR1 ENHRY, CDR2 SYGVKD. Unmatched junction bases numbered 5, after V lost 3 bases and J lost 5 bases. CDR3 in DNA: TGTGCCATCAGTGAACAACAGGGGGTAACTGAAGCTTTCTTT. Translating it yields CAISEQQGVTEAFF.

A single count supports this clone. The chain is built from TRBV28 and TRBJ2-7; D might be TRBD2 (5 bases). The length of the CDR3 is 15 residues. V shed 7 bases and J shed 0 bases, with 16 bases lying between them. Germline V gene lookup returns CDR1 MDHEN and CDR2 SYDVKM. DNA for the CDR3: TGTGCCAGCATTTTTTGGGAGTGGGGCTCCTACGAGCAGTACTTC. It specifies CASIFWEWGSYEQYF.

The V and J genes are TRBV29-1 and TRBJ1-2; a weak D match, TRBD1 (6 bases). The germline V gene has CDR1 SQVTM and CDR2 ANQGSEA. Trimming took off 7 bases at V and 7 bases at J, with 13 bases between the two ends. The CDR3 extends over 11 amino acids. In DNA, the CDR3 is TGCAGCGAACAGGGTAATGGTGGCTACACCTTC. It specifies CSEQGNGGYTF.

J is TRBJ1-1 and V is TRBV6-1; no firm D call. The V gene lost 6 bases and the J gene lost 0 bases, with 5 bases spanning the gap. The CDR3 extends over 12 amino acids. Germline V gene data show CDR1 as MNHNS and CDR2 as SASEGT. The CDR3 here is CASRRVNTEAFF. The DNA for the CDR3 is TGTGCCAGCAGACGGGTGAACACTGAAGCTTTCTTT.

V usage is TRBV27 and J usage is TRBJ2-2; D is undetermined. Trimming cost V 4 bases and J 5 bases, with 5 bases left between them. The CDR3 is 12 residues long. Looked up from germline, CDR1 is MNHEY and CDR2 is SMNVEV (reference sequence). The CDR3 bases are TGTGCCAGCAGTTCCCAAACCGGGGAGCTGTTTTTT. The encoded protein is CASSSQTGELFF.

This clone has just a few counts. The CDR3: CASSGEGNTGELFF. CDR3 nucleotide sequence: TGTGCCAGCAGTGGGGAGGGGAACACCGGGGAGCTGTTTTTT. This chain uses TRBV6-4 with TRBJ2-2; 7 positions match TRBD2. With 4 bases clipped from V and 1 base from J, the junction kept 0 bases outside the gene matches. This CDR3 has 14 amino acids. From germline, CDR1 is MRHNA and CDR2 SNTAGT.

This clone was recorded a few times. The chain employs TRBV29-1 and TRBJ2-5; 10 nucleotides align to TRBD2. CDR1 is SQVTM, CDR2 ANQGSEA, per germline. This CDR3 comprises 14 residues. After removal of 4 bases from V and 5 bases from J, the junction contained 7 bases not matched to a gene. CDR3 in amino acids: CSVGGLAVMETQYF. The CDR3 DNA follows: TGCAGCGTTGGAGGACTAGCGGTAATGGAGACCCAGTACTTC.

The rearrangement links TRBV7-2 to TRBJ2-1; the match to TRBD2 covers 11 bases. The V and J ends lost 7 bases and 6 bases, in that order; junction bases with no gene match: 8. CDR1 and CDR2 (germline): SGHTA, FQGNSA. The CDR3 has 15 amino acids. The CDR3 DNA reads TGTGCCAGCACCCTGGGGACTAGCGGTTTCAATGAGCAGTTCTTC. This gives the protein CASTLGTSGFNEQFF. Full variable domain (missing parts from reference TRBV7-2 and TRBJ2-1): GAGVSQSPSNKVTEKGKDVELRCDPISGHTALYWYRQSLGQGLEFLIYFQGNSAPDKSGLPSDRFSAERTGGSVSTLTIQRTQQEDSAVYLCASTLGTSGFNEQFFGPGTRLTVL.

V usage is TRBV28 and J usage is TRBJ2-7, with a possible D match to TRBD2 (5 bases). There are 20 residues in the CDR3. V gave up 3 bases and J gave up 0 bases, with 27 bases separating them. Germline lookup yields CDR1 MDHEN and CDR2 SYDVKM. The CDR3 DNA follows: TGTGCCAGCAGTTTTGAGGGAAGGTGGGGAACGACACAGAGCTCCTACGAGCAGTACTTC. It specifies CASSFEGRWGTTQSSYEQYF.

The V gene is TRBV7-8, the J gene TRBJ1-6, with 8 nucleotides matching TRBD1. Germline V gene data show CDR1 as SGHVS and CDR2 as FQNEAQ. V lost 4 bases, J lost 9 bases, and 11 bases stayed unmatched. The CDR3 runs to 16 residues. CDR3 DNA sequence: TGTGCCAGCAGCTCGCAGGGGGCGAATTCTCTTTCACCCCTCCACTTT. Residues: CASSSQGANSLSPLHF.

The chain recombines TRBV11-2 with TRBJ1-6, with unresolved D. This CDR3 contains 14 residues. The germline CDR1 and CDR2 sequences are SGHAT and FQNNGV. The V end was cut by 2 bases, the J end by 9 bases, with 11 bases between. CDR3 protein: CASSLWRGSSPLHF. The CDR3 DNA is TGTGCCAGCAGCTTATGGCGTGGGAGTTCACCCCTCCACTTT.

The CDR3 here is CASSVKKIGQGNPKPQHF. Written as DNA, the CDR3 is TGTGCCAGCAGTGTTAAGAAGATCGGACAGGGGAATCCGAAGCCCCAGCATTTT. The chain combines TRBV2 with TRBJ1-5; 9 bases align to TRBD1. With V trimmed by 4 bases and J by 8 bases, 18 bases remained unmatched. The CDR3 consists of 18 residues. Germline loops: CDR1 SNHLY, CDR2 FYNNEI.